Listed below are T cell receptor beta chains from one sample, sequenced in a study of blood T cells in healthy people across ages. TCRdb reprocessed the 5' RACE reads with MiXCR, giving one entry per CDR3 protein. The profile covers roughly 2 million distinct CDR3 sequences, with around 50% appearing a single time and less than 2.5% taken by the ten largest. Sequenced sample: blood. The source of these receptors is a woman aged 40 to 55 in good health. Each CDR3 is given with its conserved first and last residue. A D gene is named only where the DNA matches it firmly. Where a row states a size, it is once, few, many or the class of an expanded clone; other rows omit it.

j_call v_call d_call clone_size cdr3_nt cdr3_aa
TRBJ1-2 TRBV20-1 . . TGCAGTGCTAGAGAGGCGACAGGAGGCTACACCTTC CSAREATGGYTF
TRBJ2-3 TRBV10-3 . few TGTGCCATCAGTGAGTCGGGAGACAACACAGATACGCAGTATTTT CAISESGDNTDTQYF
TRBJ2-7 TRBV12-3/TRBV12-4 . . TGTGCCAGCAGTTTAGGGGTCAGGTCCTACGAGCAGTACTTC CASSLGVRSYEQYF
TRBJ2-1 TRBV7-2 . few TGTGCCAGCAGCCCGACCGGAATCAGCTCCTACAATGAGCAGTTCTTC CASSPTGISSYNEQFF
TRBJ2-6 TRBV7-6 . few TGTGCCAGCAGCCGGACCCCCGGCTCTGGGGCCAACGTCCTGACTTTC CASSRTPGSGANVLTF
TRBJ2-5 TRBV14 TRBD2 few TGTGCCAGCAGCCGACGGACTAGCAGTCTTATGCGAGAGACCCAGTACTTC CASSRRTSSLMRETQYF
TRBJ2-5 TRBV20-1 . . TGCAGTGCTAGAACCGGGACACCCGGGTACCAAGAGACCCAGTACTTC CSARTGTPGYQETQYF
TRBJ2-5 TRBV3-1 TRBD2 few TGTGCCAGCAGCCCTTGGACTAGCGGCGACCAAGAGACCCAGTACTTC CASSPWTSGDQETQYF
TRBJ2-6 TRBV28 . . TGTGCCAGCAGTGCCTCCTGGGCAGGTGGGGCCAACGTCCTGACTTTC CASSASWAGGANVLTF
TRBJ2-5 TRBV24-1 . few TGTGCCACCAGTGAACTTAGGGACTCCACGGAGACCCAGTACTTC CATSELRDSTETQYF
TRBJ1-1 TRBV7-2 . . TGTGCCAGCAGCTTTGAGATGGTGAACACTGAAGCTTTCTTT CASSFEMVNTEAFF
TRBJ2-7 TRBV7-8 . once TGTGCCAGCAGCTTATTGAATTACAATGAGCAGTACTTC CASSLLNYNEQYF
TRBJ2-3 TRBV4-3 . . TGCGCCAGCAGCCAAGGTGGGTCGAGCGCAGATACGCAGTATTTT CASSQGGSSADTQYF
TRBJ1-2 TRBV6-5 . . TGTGCCAGCAGTTCTCGGCCATCACAGCCCTATGGCTACACCTTC CASSSRPSQPYGYTF
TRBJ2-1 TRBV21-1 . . TGTGCCAGCAGCAAAGAACCCACCAGCTCCTACAATGAGCAGTTCTTC CASSKEPTSSYNEQFF
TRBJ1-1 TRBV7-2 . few TGTGCCAGCAGCCCCTTTCTGAACACTGAAGCTTTCTTT CASSPFLNTEAFF
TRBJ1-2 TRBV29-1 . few TGCAGCGTTCGTCGGCAGGCGTCCCCCCTGGGCTACACCTTC CSVRRQASPLGYTF
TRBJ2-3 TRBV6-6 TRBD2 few TGTGCCAGCAGTTACACGGGAGGAGGTAGCACAGATACGCAGTATTTT CASSYTGGGSTDTQYF
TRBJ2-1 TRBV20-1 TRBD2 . TGCAGTGCTAGAAAACTAGCGGGGTTCGTCAATGAGCAGTTCTTC CSARKLAGFVNEQFF
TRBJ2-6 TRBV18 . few TGTGCCAGCCACGTGGGGAGCTCTGGGGCCAACGTCCTGACTTTC CASHVGSSGANVLTF
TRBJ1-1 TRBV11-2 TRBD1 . TGTGCCAGCAGCTCACTTCAGGGGGGCACTGAAGCTTTCTTT CASSSLQGGTEAFF
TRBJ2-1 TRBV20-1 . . TGCAGTGTTCCCAAACTCTACGAAAGTGAGCAGTTCTTC CSVPKLYESEQFF
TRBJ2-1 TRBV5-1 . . TGCGCCAGCAGCTGGGAGGGGGCAAATGAGCAGTTCTTC CASSWEGANEQFF
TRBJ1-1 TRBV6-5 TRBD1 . TGTGCCAGCAGTCCCGGGACAGCGGGTGGCAGTGAAGCTTTCTTT CASSPGTAGGSEAFF
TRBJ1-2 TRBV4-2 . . TGTGCCAGCAGCCAAGACTCGGTGGGCGTACGGGGCTACACCTTC CASSQDSVGVRGYTF
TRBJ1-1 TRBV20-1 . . TGCAGTGCTAGAGCCCCTGGGGGGGCGCAGGGAGCTTTCTTT CSARAPGGAQGAFF
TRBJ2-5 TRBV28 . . TGTGCCAGCAGTGCCGCTATCCAGCAGTACTTC CASSAAIQQYF
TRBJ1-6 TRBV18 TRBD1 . TGTGCCAGCTCACTAGGGACAGGGGGCGTTAATTCACCCCTCCACTTT CASSLGTGGVNSPLHF
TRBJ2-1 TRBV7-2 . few TGTGCCAGCAGATTACAGGGGAGGGAGCAGTTCTTC CASRLQGREQFF